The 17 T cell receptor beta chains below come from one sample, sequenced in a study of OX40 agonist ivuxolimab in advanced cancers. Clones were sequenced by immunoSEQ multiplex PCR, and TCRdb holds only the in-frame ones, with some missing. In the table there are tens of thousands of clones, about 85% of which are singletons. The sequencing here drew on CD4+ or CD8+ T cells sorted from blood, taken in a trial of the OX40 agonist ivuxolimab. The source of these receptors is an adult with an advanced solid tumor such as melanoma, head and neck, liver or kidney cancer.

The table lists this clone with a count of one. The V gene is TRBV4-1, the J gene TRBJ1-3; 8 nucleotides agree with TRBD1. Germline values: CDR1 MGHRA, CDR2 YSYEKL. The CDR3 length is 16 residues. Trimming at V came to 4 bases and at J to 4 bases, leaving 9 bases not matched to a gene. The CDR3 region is CASSLGTGRLGNTIYF. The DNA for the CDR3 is TGCGCCAGCAGCCTGGGGACAGGTCGCTTAGGAAACACCATATATTTT.

The CDR3 sequence: CAWRTTSGGAYEQYF. Written as DNA, the CDR3 is TGTGCCTGGAGGACGACAAGCGGGGGGGCTTACGAGCAGTACTTC. The V and J genes are TRBV30 and TRBJ2-7, with 10 bases matching TRBD2. Germline lookup yields CDR1 GTSNPN and CDR2 SVGIG (reference sequence). The trim removed 3 bases at V and 4 bases at J, leaving 9 bases unmatched. The CDR3 contains 15 residues.

The CDR3 DNA reads TGTGCCAGCAGCCAAGGACAGCGCAACACTGAAGCTTTCTTT. This gives the protein CASSQGQRNTEAFF. This chain links TRBV7-2 with TRBJ1-1, with D possibly TRBD1 on 6 matching bases. Trimming removed 5 bases at V and 2 bases at J, with 12 bases between. The CDR3 has 14 amino acids. Per the germline V gene, CDR1 is SGHTA and CDR2 is FQGNSA. Drawing the rest from reference TRBV7-2 and TRBJ1-1, the complete variable domain is GAGVSQSPSNKVTEKGKDVELRCDPISGHTALYWYRQSLGQGLEFLIYFQGNSAPDKSGLPSDRFSAERTGGSVSTLTIQRTQQEDSAVYLCASSQGQRNTEAFFGQGTRLTVV.

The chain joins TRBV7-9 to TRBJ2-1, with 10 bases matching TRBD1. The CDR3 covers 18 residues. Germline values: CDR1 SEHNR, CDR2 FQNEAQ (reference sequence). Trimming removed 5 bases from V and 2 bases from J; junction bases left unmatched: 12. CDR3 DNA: TGTGCCAGCAGCCCAGCTAAGGGACAGGGGAAGGCCTACAATGAGCAGTTCTTC. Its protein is CASSPAKGQGKAYNEQFF.

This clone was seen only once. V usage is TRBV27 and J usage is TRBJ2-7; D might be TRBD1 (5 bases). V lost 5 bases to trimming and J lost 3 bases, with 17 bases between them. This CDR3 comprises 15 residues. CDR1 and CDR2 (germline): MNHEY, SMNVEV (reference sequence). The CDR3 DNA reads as TGTGCCAGCAGTGAAAGGTACAGGAACAACTACGAGCAGTACTTC. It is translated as CASSERYRNNYEQYF.

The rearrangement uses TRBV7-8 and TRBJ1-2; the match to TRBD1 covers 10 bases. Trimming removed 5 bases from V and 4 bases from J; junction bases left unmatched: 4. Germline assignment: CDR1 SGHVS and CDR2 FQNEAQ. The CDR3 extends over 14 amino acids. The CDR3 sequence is CASSPTGGSYGYTF. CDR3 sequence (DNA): TGTGCCAGCAGCCCGACAGGGGGCAGCTATGGCTACACCTTC.

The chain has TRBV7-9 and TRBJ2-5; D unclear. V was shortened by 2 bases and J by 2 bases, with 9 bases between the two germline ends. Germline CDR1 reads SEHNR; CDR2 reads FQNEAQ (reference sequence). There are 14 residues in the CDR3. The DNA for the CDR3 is TGTGCCAGCAGCTTAACCCGGCTACAAGAGACCCAGTACTTC. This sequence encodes CASSLTRLQETQYF.

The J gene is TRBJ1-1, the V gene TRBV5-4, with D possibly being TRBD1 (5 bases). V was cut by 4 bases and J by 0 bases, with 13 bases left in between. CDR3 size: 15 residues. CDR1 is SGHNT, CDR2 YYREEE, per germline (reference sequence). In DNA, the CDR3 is TGTGCCAGCAGCCAGGGCCCGCCCTTGAACACTGAAGCTTTCTTT. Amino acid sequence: CASSQGPPLNTEAFF. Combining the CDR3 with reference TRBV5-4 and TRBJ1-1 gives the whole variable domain ETGVTQSPTHLIKTRGQQVTLRCSSQSGHNTVSWYQQALGQGPQFIFQYYREEENGRGNFPPRFSGLQFPNYSSELNVNALELDDSALYLCASSQGPPLNTEAFFGQGTRLTVV.

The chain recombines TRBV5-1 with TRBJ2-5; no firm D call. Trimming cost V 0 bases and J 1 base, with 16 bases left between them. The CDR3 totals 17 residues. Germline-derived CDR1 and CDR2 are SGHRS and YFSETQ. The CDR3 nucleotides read TGCGCCAGCAGCTTGGCCTCGGGTTTCCCCACCCAAGAGACCCAGTACTTC. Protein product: CASSLASGFPTQETQYF.

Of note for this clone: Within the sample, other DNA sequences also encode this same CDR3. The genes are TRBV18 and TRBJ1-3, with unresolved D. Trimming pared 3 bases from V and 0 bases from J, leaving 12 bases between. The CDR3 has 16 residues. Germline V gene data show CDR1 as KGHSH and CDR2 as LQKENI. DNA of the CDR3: TGTGCCAGCTCACCGTACGACTCCAGCTCTGGAAACACCATATATTTT. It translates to CASSPYDSSSGNTIYF.

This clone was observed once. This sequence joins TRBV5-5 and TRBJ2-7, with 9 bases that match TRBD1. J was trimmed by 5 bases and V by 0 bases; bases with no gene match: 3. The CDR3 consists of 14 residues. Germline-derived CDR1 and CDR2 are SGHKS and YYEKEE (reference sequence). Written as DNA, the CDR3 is TGTGCCAGCAGCTTGGACAGGGGGCTTGACGAGCAGTACTTC. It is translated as CASSLDRGLDEQYF.

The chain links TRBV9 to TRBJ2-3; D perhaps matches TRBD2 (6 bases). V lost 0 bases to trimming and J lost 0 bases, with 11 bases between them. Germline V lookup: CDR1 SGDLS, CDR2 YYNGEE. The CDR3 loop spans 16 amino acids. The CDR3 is CASSVGASDSTDTQYF. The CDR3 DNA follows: TGTGCCAGCAGCGTAGGGGCTAGCGATAGCACAGATACGCAGTATTTT.

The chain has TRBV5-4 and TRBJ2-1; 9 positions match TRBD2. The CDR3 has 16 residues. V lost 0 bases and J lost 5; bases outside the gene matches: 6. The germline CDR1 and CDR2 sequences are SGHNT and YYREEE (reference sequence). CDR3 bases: TGTGCCAGCAGCTTGGTTCGCGGGGGGGCCCACAATGAGCAGTTCTTC. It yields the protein CASSLVRGGAHNEQFF. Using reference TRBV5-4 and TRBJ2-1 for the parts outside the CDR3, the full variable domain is ETGVTQSPTHLIKTRGQQVTLRCSSQSGHNTVSWYQQALGQGPQFIFQYYREEENGRGNFPPRFSGLQFPNYSSELNVNALELDDSALYLCASSLVRGGAHNEQFFGPGTRLTVL.

The CDR3 loop reads CASSFGIWETQYF. In nucleotides, the CDR3 is TGTGCCAGCAGCTTTGGCATATGGGAGACCCAGTACTTC. The chain links TRBV5-6 to TRBJ2-5; D unclear. The V end was cut by 2 bases, the J end by 5 bases, with 10 bases between. Germline V gives CDR1 SGHDT, CDR2 YYEEEE. This CDR3 has 13 residues.

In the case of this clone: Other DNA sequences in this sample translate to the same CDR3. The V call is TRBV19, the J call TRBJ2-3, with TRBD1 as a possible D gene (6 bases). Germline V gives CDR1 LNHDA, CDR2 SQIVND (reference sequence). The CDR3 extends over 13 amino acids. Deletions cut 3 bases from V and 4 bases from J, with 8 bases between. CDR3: CASSIAGADTQYF. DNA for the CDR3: TGTGCCAGTAGTATCGCAGGGGCAGATACGCAGTATTTT.

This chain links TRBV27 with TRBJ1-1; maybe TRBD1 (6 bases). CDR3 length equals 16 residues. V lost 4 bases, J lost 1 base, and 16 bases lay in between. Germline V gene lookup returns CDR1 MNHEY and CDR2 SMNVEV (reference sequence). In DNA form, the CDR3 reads TGTGCCAGCAGTTCCCCCCGCGCAGGGGAGAACACTGAAGCTTTCTTT. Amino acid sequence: CASSSPRAGENTEAFF.

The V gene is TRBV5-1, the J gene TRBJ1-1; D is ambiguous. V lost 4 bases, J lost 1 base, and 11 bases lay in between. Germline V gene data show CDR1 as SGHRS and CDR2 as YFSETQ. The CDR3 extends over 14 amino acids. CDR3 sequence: CASSPSGENTEAFF. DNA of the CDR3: TGCGCCAGCAGCCCGTCCGGTGAGAACACTGAAGCTTTCTTT.